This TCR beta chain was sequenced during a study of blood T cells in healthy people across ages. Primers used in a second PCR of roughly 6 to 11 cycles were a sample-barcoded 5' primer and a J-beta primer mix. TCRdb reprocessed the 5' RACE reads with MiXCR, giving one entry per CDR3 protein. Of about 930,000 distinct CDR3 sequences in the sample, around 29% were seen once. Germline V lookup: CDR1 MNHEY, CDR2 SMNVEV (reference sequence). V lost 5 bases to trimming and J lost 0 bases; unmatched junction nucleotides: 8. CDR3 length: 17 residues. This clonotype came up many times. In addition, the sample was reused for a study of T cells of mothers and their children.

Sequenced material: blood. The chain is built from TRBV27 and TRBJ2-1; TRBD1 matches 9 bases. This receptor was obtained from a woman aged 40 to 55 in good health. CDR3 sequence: CASSPWTGDLSYNEQFF. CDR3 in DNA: TGTGCCAGCAGTCCATGGACAGGGGACCTCTCCTACAATGAGCAGTTCTTC.